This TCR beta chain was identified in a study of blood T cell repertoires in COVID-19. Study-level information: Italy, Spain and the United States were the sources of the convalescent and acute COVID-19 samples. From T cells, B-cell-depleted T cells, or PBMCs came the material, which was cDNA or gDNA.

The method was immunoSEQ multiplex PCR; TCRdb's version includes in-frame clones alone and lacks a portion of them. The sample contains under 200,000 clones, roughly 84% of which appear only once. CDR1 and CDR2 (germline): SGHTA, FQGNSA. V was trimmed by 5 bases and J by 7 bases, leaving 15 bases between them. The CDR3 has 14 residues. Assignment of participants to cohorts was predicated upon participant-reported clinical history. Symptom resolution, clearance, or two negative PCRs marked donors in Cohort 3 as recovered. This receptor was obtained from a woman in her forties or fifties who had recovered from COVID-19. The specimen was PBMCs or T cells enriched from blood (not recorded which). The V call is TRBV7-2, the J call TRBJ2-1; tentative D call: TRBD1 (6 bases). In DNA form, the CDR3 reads TGTGCCAGCAGCCTACGGACAGACTTAAATGAGCAGTTCTTC. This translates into CASSLRTDLNEQFF.